The next 25 T cell receptor beta chains were all read from a single sample in a study of control samples from healthy donors and cancer patients (dated by TCRdb to about 2020). Libraries were prepared through the immunoSEQ multiplex PCR assay. TCRdb took this table from immuneACCESS and kept in-frame rearrangements with V and J called. Such tables lack part of the clones; where checked against another copy, unresolved V genes explain under half of the gap, and the rest is unexplained. For this sample there are tens of thousands of clones; approximately 89% appear just once. The ten largest clones take up roughly 6% of the sample. Material for sequencing was PBMCs. The receptors here all came from a man aged 55 to 70 with colorectal cancer.

The chain couples TRBV7-9 to TRBJ1-1; weak D call: TRBD1 (6 bases). Germline loops: CDR1 SEHNR, CDR2 FQNEAQ (reference sequence). The CDR3 has 17 amino acids. V lost 2 bases to trimming and J lost 4 bases, with 20 bases between them. The DNA for the CDR3 is TGTGCCAGCAGCTTAAGGTCATCGCAGGGCAGGGGCACTGAAGCTTTCTTT. It is translated as CASSLRSSQGRGTEAFF.

The rearrangement joins TRBV2 to TRBJ2-2, with TRBD1 as a possible D gene (5 bases). The CDR3 runs 14 residues. V was pared by 6 bases and J by 0 bases, with 8 bases between. Germline V gene lookup returns CDR1 SNHLY and CDR2 FYNNEI. In DNA, the CDR3 is TGTGCCAGCAGGGGGCCTTCGAACACCGGGGAGCTGTTTTTT. Translation gives CASRGPSNTGELFF.

The rearrangement links TRBV25-1 to TRBJ2-2; the match to TRBD1 covers 8 bases. Germline values: CDR1 MGHDK, CDR2 SYGVNS. There are 13 residues in the CDR3. The V and J ends lost 7 bases and 6 bases, in that order; junction bases with no gene match: 4. The CDR3 reads CASTQGAAGELFF. The CDR3 nucleotides are TGTGCCAGCACCCAGGGGGCGGCCGGGGAGCTGTTTTTT.

V is TRBV29-1 and J is TRBJ1-3, with D perhaps TRBD1 (5 bases). The CDR3 sequence is 16 residues long. V was shortened by 6 bases and J by 0 bases, with 18 bases between the two germline ends. Germline V gene sequence: CDR1 SQVTM, CDR2 ANQGSEA. The CDR3 nucleotides read TGCAGCGTCGTGGGGCTGGGGACTGACTCTGGAAACACCATATATTTT. This translates into CSVVGLGTDSGNTIYF.

The V call is TRBV30, the J call TRBJ1-4; D may be TRBD1 (6 bases). Between the trimmed V and J ends, which lost 0 bases and 0 bases, there was a span of 11 bases. This CDR3 is built from 16 residues. Per germline, CDR1 GTSNPN and CDR2 SVGIG (reference sequence). This CDR3 reads CAWSVTGSATNEKLFF. For the CDR3, the DNA is TGTGCCTGGAGTGTGACAGGCTCAGCAACTAATGAAAAACTGTTTTTT.

This clone showed up just once. The rearrangement joins TRBV7-2 to TRBJ2-5; perhaps TRBD2 as D (6 bases). Trimming removed 1 base from V and 10 bases from J, with 13 bases in between. The germline CDR1 and CDR2 sequences are SGHTA and FQGNSA. The CDR3 consists of 13 residues. Here the CDR3 reads CASSLDTRGDQYF. The CDR3 coding sequence is TGTGCCAGCAGCTTAGATACACGCGGGGACCAGTACTTC.

V gene TRBV9 combines with J gene TRBJ1-2; D is possibly TRBD1 (5 bases). Germline CDR1 SGDLS, CDR2 YYNGEE. V lost 0 bases and J 5 bases, leaving 8 bases between the germline ends. CDR3 length: 13 residues. CDR3 loop: CASSVGDDYGYTF. In nucleotides, the CDR3 is TGTGCCAGCAGCGTAGGGGACGATTATGGCTACACCTTC.

The chain is built from TRBV5-4 and TRBJ2-2, with 7 nucleotides matching TRBD1. Trimming removed 4 bases from V and 3 bases from J; junction bases left unmatched: 6. CDR1 is SGHNT, CDR2 YYREEE, per germline (reference sequence). The CDR3 spans 15 residues. The CDR3 region has the DNA TGTGCCAGCAGCCCTCCGGGACAGCACACCGGGGAGCTGTTTTTT. It specifies CASSPPGQHTGELFF.

This clone was picked up one time. V is TRBV7-2 and J is TRBJ2-1; D possibly corresponds to TRBD1 (6 bases). The CDR3 has 16 residues. V shed 4 bases and J shed 4 bases, with 17 bases lying between them. The V gene's germline CDR1 is SGHTA and CDR2 FQGNSA. The CDR3 DNA reads as TGTGCCAGCAGCTCCGACCCAGGGGACATTTACAATGAGCAGTTCTTC. This gives the protein CASSSDPGDIYNEQFF.

V gene TRBV11-2 combines with J gene TRBJ2-1; D is uncertain. CDR1 SGHAT and CDR2 FQNNGV come from the germline V gene. V was clipped by 2 bases and J by 10 bases, with 15 bases between them. The CDR3 spans 14 residues. The CDR3 loop reads CASSLSSHSYEQFF. CDR3 in DNA: TGTGCCAGCAGCTTATCCTCCCACAGCTACGAGCAGTTCTTC.

The chain uses TRBV2 and TRBJ1-1; 9 positions agree with TRBD1. Germline V gene sequence: CDR1 SNHLY, CDR2 FYNNEI. With V trimmed by 6 bases and J by 4 bases, 9 bases remained unmatched. CDR3 size: 15 residues. The CDR3 protein is CASRAGQGRVTEAFF. In DNA, the CDR3 is TGTGCCAGCAGGGCTGGACAGGGGAGGGTCACTGAAGCTTTCTTT.

This chain joins TRBV7-9 and TRBJ2-1; weak D call: TRBD2 (7 bases). This CDR3 comprises 15 residues. Germline CDR1 reads SEHNR; CDR2 reads FQNEAQ (reference sequence). V lost 5 bases and J lost 7, with 18 bases in between. The CDR3 reads CASSPWGGASNEQFF. CDR3 sequence (DNA): TGTGCCAGCAGCCCGTGGGGGGGGGCCTCAAATGAGCAGTTCTTC.

This clone was detected only a few times. J is TRBJ2-7 and V is TRBV20-1; D unresolved. Germline V lookup: CDR1 DFQATT, CDR2 SNEGSKA (reference sequence). V lost 0 bases, J lost 3 bases, and 3 bases lay in between. CDR3 length: 11 residues. CDR3 protein: CSARENYEQYF. The DNA for the CDR3 is TGCAGTGCTAGAGAAAACTACGAGCAGTACTTC.

V and J are TRBV19 and TRBJ2-1, with 11 bases identical to TRBD2. This CDR3 is built from 17 residues. Looked up from germline, CDR1 is LNHDA and CDR2 is SQIVND (reference sequence). The trim removed 7 bases at V and 1 base at J, leaving 9 bases unmatched. The CDR3 loop reads CASTALAGGGSYNEQFF. CDR3 nucleotide sequence: TGTGCCAGTACCGCCCTAGCGGGGGGTGGATCCTACAATGAGCAGTTCTTC. The full variable domain, rest sourced from reference TRBV19 and TRBJ2-1, is DGGITQSPKYLFRKEGQNVTLSCEQNLNHDAMYWYRQDPGQGLRLIYYSQIVNDFQKGDIAEGYSVSREKKESFPLTVTSAQKNPTAFYLCASTALAGGGSYNEQFFGPGTRLTVL.

The J gene is TRBJ1-1, the V gene TRBV6-6; D ambiguous. Trimming took 2 bases from V and 1 from J, leaving 14 bases between them. CDR1 and CDR2 (germline): MNHNY, SVGAGI (reference sequence). CDR3 length: 16 amino acids. CDR3 coding DNA: TGTGCCAGCAGTTACGACCCCCGGCAGCAGAACACTGAAGCTTTCTTT. Its protein is CASSYDPRQQNTEAFF.

The genes are TRBV19 and TRBJ1-1; 7 positions agree with TRBD1. The CDR3 runs 14 residues. In germline, CDR1 is LNHDA, CDR2 SQIVND (reference sequence). V was pared by 4 bases and J by 6 bases, with 8 bases of the junction left unmatched. CDR3 amino acids: CASSRGDRLPEAFF. The CDR3 DNA is TGTGCCAGTAGTAGGGGGGACAGACTGCCTGAAGCTTTCTTT. The full variable domain, its missing parts supplied by reference TRBV19 and TRBJ1-1, is DGGITQSPKYLFRKEGQNVTLSCEQNLNHDAMYWYRQDPGQGLRLIYYSQIVNDFQKGDIAEGYSVSREKKESFPLTVTSAQKNPTAFYLCASSRGDRLPEAFFGQGTRLTVV.

The chain joins TRBV2 to TRBJ2-5; a possible D gene is TRBD2 (5 bases). The CDR3 totals 12 residues. Germline-derived CDR1 and CDR2 are SNHLY and FYNNEI. V was clipped by 7 bases and J by 7 bases, with 13 bases between them. The CDR3 DNA sequence: TGTGCCAGCACCACAGACCGGGGGACCCAGTACTTC. Translating gives CASTTDRGTQYF.

The chain links TRBV3-1 (or the pseudogene TRBV3-2) to TRBJ2-1, with 7 bases lining up with TRBD2. V dropped 7 bases and J dropped 14; count of bases not matched to a gene: 17. Germline V gene lookup returns CDR1 LGHDT and CDR2 YNNKEL (reference sequence). CDR3 size: 14 residues. The DNA of the CDR3 is TGTGCCAGCACCCCAAGGACTAGTAAGGCTCGCAAGTTCTTC. This translates into CASTPRTSKARKFF.

The CDR3 region is CASSLGGGPNYGYTF. In nucleotides, the CDR3 is TGTGCCAGCAGCTTGGGAGGGGGCCCTAACTATGGCTACACCTTC. The chain recombines TRBV5-6 with TRBJ1-2; 7 bases are shared with TRBD1. V lost 0 bases and J lost 0; bases outside the gene matches: 2. This CDR3 is built from 15 residues. Germline CDR1 SGHDT, CDR2 YYEEEE. Looking up the rest from reference TRBV5-6 and TRBJ1-2 gives the full variable domain: DAGVTQSPTHLIKTRGQQVTLRCSPKSGHDTVSWYQQALGQGPQFIFQYYEEEERQRGNFPDRFSGHQFPNYSSELNVNALLLGDSALYLCASSLGGGPNYGYTFGSGTRLTVV.

This chain links TRBV28 with TRBJ1-2, with D tentatively TRBD1 (5 bases). Deletions cut 4 bases from V and 2 bases from J, with 11 bases between. From germline, CDR1 is MDHEN and CDR2 SYDVKM. The CDR3 has 14 amino acids. CDR3 sequence (DNA): TGTGCCAGCAGTTCGGGGGTTCCCAACTATGGCTACACCTTC. Amino acids: CASSSGVPNYGYTF.

The chain uses TRBV5-4 and TRBJ2-2; a possible D gene is TRBD2 (7 bases). The CDR3 consists of 16 residues. Germline V gene lookup returns CDR1 SGHNT and CDR2 YYREEE (reference sequence). Trimming stripped 1 base from V and 4 bases from J, with 14 bases between. CDR3 DNA sequence: TGTGCCAGCAGCTTGTCTCGGGGGGCGGGCACCGGGGAGCTGTTTTTT. Translating gives CASSLSRGAGTGELFF.

This chain uses TRBV10-2 with TRBJ2-5, with D perhaps matching TRBD1 or TRBD2 (7 bases each). V lost 8 bases, J lost 5 bases, and 21 bases lay in between. The CDR3 loop spans 15 amino acids. Germline V lookup: CDR1 WSHSY, CDR2 SAAADI. CDR3 protein: CASSPQGGAGETQYF. CDR3 coding DNA: TGCGCCAGCTCCCCGCAGGGGGGGGCTGGCGAGACCCAGTACTTC.

The chain has TRBV4-3 and TRBJ1-4; no clear D. This CDR3 contains 13 residues. Germline V gene data show CDR1 as LGHNA and CDR2 as YSLEER. V was cut by 1 base and J by 8 bases, with 8 bases left in between. CDR3 amino acids: CASSQVSSEKLFF. The CDR3 coding sequence is TGCGCCAGCAGCCAAGTTTCATCAGAAAAACTGTTTTTT.

The rearrangement joins TRBV4-2 to TRBJ2-6, with a weak D call TRBD2 (6 bases). Germline V CDR1 and CDR2: LGHNA, YNFKEQ. The CDR3 is 19 amino acids. V was pared by 0 bases and J by 0 bases, with 15 bases between. The CDR3 DNA follows: TGTGCCAGCAGCCAAGATTCAGGAGGGAGTTTCTCTGGGGCCAACGTCCTGACTTTC. It is translated as CASSQDSGGSFSGANVLTF.

The CDR3 here is CASRDYGYTF. The CDR3, as DNA: TGTGCCAGCCGGGACTATGGCTACACCTTC. This chain joins TRBV6-5 and TRBJ1-2; no clear D. Trimming stripped 8 bases from V and 3 bases from J, with 4 bases between. The CDR3 has 10 amino acids. Looked up from germline, CDR1 is MNHEY and CDR2 is SVGAGI.